The 21 T cell receptor beta chains below all came from one sample that was sequenced in a study of T cell responses to AZD1222 COVID-19 vaccine. Profiling relied on immunoSEQ multiplex PCR, and the TCRdb table lists in-frame clones only, not all of them. The sample yields 140,000 to 150,000 clones, 92% seen once. The source was peripheral blood, collected on day 0 of AZD1222 vaccination. The receptors here all came from an adult in good health.

The chain is built from TRBV27 and TRBJ1-2; D not certain. V was cut by 3 bases and J by 4 bases, with 15 bases left in between. The CDR3 consists of 15 residues. Germline values: CDR1 MNHEY, CDR2 SMNVEV (reference sequence). The chain's CDR3 is CASSFVSQVGYGYTF. DNA for the CDR3: TGTGCCAGCAGTTTTGTCTCCCAAGTGGGCTATGGCTACACCTTC.

This chain uses TRBV5-1 with TRBJ1-3; 7 positions match TRBD1. Germline CDR1 is SGHRS and CDR2 is YFSETQ. The CDR3 runs to 15 residues. V shed 6 bases and J 0 bases; nucleotides not matched to a gene: 6. The CDR3 loop reads CASTLTGNSGNTIYF. CDR3 bases: TGCGCCAGCACCCTGACAGGGAACTCTGGAAACACCATATATTTT.

About this clone: The germline gene is not matched at one end of the junction; a read error may be the cause. The V call is TRBV3-1 (or the pseudogene TRBV3-2), the J call TRBJ1-2; TRBD1 matches at 8 bases. CDR1 and CDR2 (germline): LGHDT, YNNKEL (reference sequence). The length of the CDR3 is 18 residues. This CDR3 reads CPSSQEWGAGGKDYGYTF. DNA of the CDR3: TGTCCCAGCAGCCAAGAATGGGGGGCAGGGGGCAAGGACTATGGCTACACCTTC.

The chain carries TRBV4-1 and TRBJ2-3, with D tentatively TRBD1 or TRBD2 (6 bases each). Germline assignment: CDR1 MGHRA and CDR2 YSYEKL. V lost 0 bases, J lost 4 bases, and 14 bases lay in between. CDR3 size: 16 residues. CDR3 loop: CASSQDAGRGADTQYF. The CDR3 DNA sequence: TGCGCCAGCAGCCAAGATGCAGGTAGGGGGGCAGATACGCAGTATTTT.

This clone is a singleton in its sample. The rearrangement links TRBV4-1 to TRBJ1-2; D perhaps matches TRBD1 (5 bases). The CDR3 has 13 amino acids. The ends were cut back, 6 bases at V and 6 bases at J, with 14 bases in the middle. Per the germline V gene, CDR1 is MGHRA and CDR2 is YSYEKL. CDR3 amino acids: CASRAPQGDGYTF. The CDR3 coding sequence is TGCGCCAGCAGGGCGCCTCAGGGAGATGGCTACACCTTC.

V is TRBV27 and J is TRBJ1-6, with 11 nucleotides matching TRBD1. Germline values: CDR1 MNHEY, CDR2 SMNVEV (reference sequence). V was clipped by 5 bases and J by 10 bases; unmatched bases: 10. This CDR3 is built from 16 residues. CDR3 DNA sequence: TGTGCCAGCAGTCTAGCAGGGACAGGGGGAGAGTCACCCCTCCACTTT. This sequence encodes CASSLAGTGGESPLHF.

The chain couples TRBV9 to TRBJ1-3; D is unresolved. V lost 3 bases and J 1 base, leaving 8 bases between the germline ends. Germline V gene lookup returns CDR1 SGDLS and CDR2 YYNGEE. The CDR3 spans 14 residues. The CDR3, as DNA: TGTGCCAGCAGCGCAGGCTTTTCTGGAAACACCATATATTTT. Translating gives CASSAGFSGNTIYF.

The rearrangement joins TRBV11-1 to TRBJ1-1; TRBD1 matches 9 bases. The CDR3 has 15 residues. Germline V CDR1 and CDR2: SGHAT, FQDESV (reference sequence). The V and J ends lost 5 bases and 4 bases, in that order; junction bases with no gene match: 8. For the CDR3, the DNA is TGTGCCAGCAGCCCCGACAGGGGGGAGAGCACTGAAGCTTTCTTT. It translates to CASSPDRGESTEAFF.

The chain has TRBV12-5 and TRBJ2-2; TRBD2 matches at 7 bases. CDR1 is LGHNT and CDR2 is FRNRAP in the germline V gene. The CDR3 runs 17 residues. The J segment lost 4 bases and the V segment lost 0 bases, leaving 8 bases of the junction unmatched. The CDR3 DNA follows: TGTGCTAGTGGTTTGGTACTGGCGGGGGTGAGCACCGGGGAGCTGTTTTTT. Translating gives CASGLVLAGVSTGELFF. The whole variable domain, remainder taken from reference TRBV12-5 and TRBJ2-2, is DARVTQTPRHKVTEMGQEVTMRCQPILGHNTVFWYRQTMMQGLELLAYFRNRAPLDDSGMPKDRFSAEMPDATLATLKIQPSEPRDSAVYFCASGLVLAGVSTGELFFGEGSRLTVL.

The V call is TRBV6-5, the J call TRBJ1-3, with 7 bases matching TRBD1. After removal of 6 bases from V and 4 bases from J, the junction contained 9 bases not matched to a gene. Germline lookup yields CDR1 MNHEY and CDR2 SVGAGI. This CDR3 is 15 amino acids long. CDR3: CASSSGQARGNTIYF. The CDR3 region has the DNA TGTGCCAGCAGCTCCGGACAGGCTCGAGGAAACACCATATATTTT.

The chain combines TRBV30 with TRBJ2-7; no clear D. In germline, CDR1 is GTSNPN, CDR2 SVGIG (reference sequence). The V and J ends lost 2 bases and 6 bases respectively, with 14 bases between them. There are 13 residues in the CDR3. CDR3 bases: TGTGCCTGGAGTTATCAGCCTCCGGGCGAGCAGTACTTC. The encoded protein is CAWSYQPPGEQYF.

This clone is a singleton in its sample. The chain recombines TRBV9 with TRBJ1-1; 11 bases line up with TRBD1. J was trimmed by 4 bases and V by 2 bases; bases with no gene match: 4. Germline values: CDR1 SGDLS, CDR2 YYNGEE. The CDR3 covers 15 residues. CDR3 nucleotides: TGTGCCAGCAGCGTTTCCGGGACAGGGGGCACTGAAGCTTTCTTT. Its translation: CASSVSGTGGTEAFF.

The chain is built from TRBV18 and TRBJ2-7, with TRBD1 matching 8 bases. V was pared by 2 bases and J by 4 bases, with 1 base of the junction left unmatched. The CDR3 is 13 amino acids. Germline loops: CDR1 KGHSH, CDR2 LQKENI. The CDR3 DNA reads as TGTGCCAGCTCACCAAACAGGGGGTACGAGCAGTACTTC. Translation gives CASSPNRGYEQYF.

In its sample, this clone was seen once. This chain links TRBV11-2 with TRBJ1-1; possible D gene TRBD1, 6 bases. Germline CDR1 and CDR2: SGHAT and FQNNGV. CDR3 length: 13 amino acids. The V and J ends lost 7 bases and 10 bases respectively, with 19 bases between them. The CDR3 sequence: CASNDHRVWRAFF. In DNA form, the CDR3 reads TGTGCCAGCAACGACCACAGGGTTTGGAGAGCTTTCTTT.

This chain's CDR3 is CASNGRSPNYGYTF. Written as DNA, the CDR3 is TGTGCCAGCAACGGCAGGTCTCCTAACTATGGCTACACCTTC. The chain has TRBV6-5 and TRBJ1-2; D remains unclear. This CDR3 has 14 amino acids. The V and J ends lost 7 bases and 0 bases respectively, with 12 bases between them. Germline V gene data show CDR1 as MNHEY and CDR2 as SVGAGI.

The chain couples TRBV5-1 to TRBJ2-2, with 7 nucleotides matching TRBD1. J lost 7 bases, V lost 2 bases, and 5 bases had no gene match. CDR1 and CDR2 (germline): SGHRS, YFSETQ. The CDR3 is 14 amino acids. The CDR3 DNA reads TGCGCCAGCAGCTTCGAGGGGGCCGGCGGGGAGCTGTTTTTT. Protein sequence: CASSFEGAGGELFF.

This chain joins TRBV5-6 and TRBJ2-5; D may be TRBD1 (5 bases). The length of the CDR3 is 13 residues. Trimming removed 6 bases from V and 3 bases from J, with 12 bases in between. Per the germline V gene, CDR1 is SGHDT and CDR2 is YYEEEE. The CDR3: CASTPDTKETQYF. The CDR3 nucleotides are TGTGCCAGCACCCCGGACACAAAAGAGACCCAGTACTTC.

CDR3 DNA: TGTGCCATCAAACAGGGGTTTGAGACTGAAGCTTTCTTT. Encoded protein: CAIKQGFETEAFF. This sequence joins TRBV10-3 and TRBJ1-1; 7 nucleotides line up with TRBD1. This CDR3 contains 13 residues. The V gene end was trimmed by 7 bases and the J gene end by 5 bases; junction bases not matched to a gene: 7. CDR1 is ENHRY and CDR2 is SYGVKD in the germline V gene.

This clone was observed a handful of times. Its ends do not fully match the called genes, so a read error is possible. This chain links TRBV19 with TRBJ2-7; the D gene is possibly TRBD1 (6 bases). The CDR3 length is 14 residues. CDR1 LNHDA and CDR2 SQIVND come from the germline V gene (reference sequence). CDR3 amino acids: CASSPRDTSNEQYF. The CDR3 DNA reads as TGTGCCAGTAGCCCCCGGGACACCTCCAACGAGCAGTACTTC.

The chain carries TRBV2 and TRBJ1-5; D uncertain. V dropped 3 bases and J dropped 5 bases, with 5 bases sitting between them. CDR3 length equals 12 residues. In germline, CDR1 is SNHLY, CDR2 FYNNEI. The CDR3 region is CASSEGYQPQHF. The DNA of the CDR3 is TGTGCCAGCAGTGAGGGGTATCAGCCCCAGCATTTT.

The chain links TRBV6-2 or TRBV6-3 to TRBJ2-7; tentatively, D is TRBD1 (6 bases). CDR3 length: 16 amino acids. Trimming shortened V by 2 bases and J by 0 bases, and 14 bases separated the two germline ends. Germline values: CDR1 MNHEY, CDR2 SVGEGT. CDR3 loop: CASSYPRGTNSYEQYF. The CDR3 DNA reads TGTGCCAGCAGTTACCCCCGAGGGACAAACTCCTACGAGCAGTACTTC.